The clone carrying this T cell receptor beta chain was counted between two and nine times. Its specificity is unknown. CDR1 and CDR2 (germline): MNHEY, SVGAGI. The V and J ends lost 2 bases and 11 bases respectively, with 10 bases between them. This CDR3 is built from 13 residues. Sequenced by immunoSEQ multiplex PCR; TCRdb stores in-frame clones only, minus some. The top ten hold about 2.5% of the sample, which has roughly 80,000 clones, 83% seen once. The data stem from a study of T cell clones after liver transplantation. Study summary: Third-party-reactive TCRbeta sequences from pre-transplant mixed lymphocyte reactions served as antigen-independent comparators. Three of the eight recipients were HCV-positive; the rest had non-autoimmune, non-viral transplant indications. Standard immunosuppression, with no induction, continued until 12-24 months after transplant.

Study findings and constraints: Rather than being deleted, graft donor-reactive T cells may have moved into the graft.

The source material was CD4+ T cells from blood, sampled at the 22-month timepoint. The receptor was derived from a human patient who received a liver transplant. The graft donor may be the source of some T cells. V and J are TRBV6-5 and TRBJ1-6, with a tentative D call TRBD1 (6 bases). CDR3 residues: CASSYAPGAPLHF. In DNA, the CDR3 is TGTGCCAGCAGTTACGCCCCAGGGGCACCCCTCCACTTT.